Listed below are T cell receptor beta chains from one sample, sequenced in a study of blood T cell repertoires in COVID-19. Sequenced by immunoSEQ multiplex PCR; TCRdb stores in-frame clones only, minus some. The data show 300,000 to 400,000 clones, around nine tenths seen once. The sample taken for sequencing was PBMCs or T cells enriched from blood (not recorded which). These receptors came from a woman in her thirties with acute COVID-19. Both conserved end residues are part of each CDR3. Each record gives: D gene, V gene, J gene, clone size, CDR3 DNA, CDR3 protein. D genes are given only for firm matches. Some rows have no size entry. The others give once, few or many, or a class for an expanded clone.

D gene: TRBD1
V gene: TRBV28
J gene: TRBJ1-5
clone size: -
CDR3 DNA: TGTGCCAGCGGGCCGACAGGGGGGTATCAGCCCCAGCATTTT
CDR3 protein: CASGPTGGYQPQHF

D gene: TRBD1
V gene: TRBV2
J gene: TRBJ2-7
clone size: -
CDR3 DNA: TGTGCCAGCAGTGCTGGGACAGGGGGGAGCCAGTACTTC
CDR3 protein: CASSAGTGGSQYF

D gene: TRBD1
V gene: TRBV30
J gene: TRBJ1-2
clone size: -
CDR3 DNA: TGTGCCTGGAGTGTACAGGGGGCCGCTAACTATGGCTACACCTTC
CDR3 protein: CAWSVQGAANYGYTF

D gene: TRBD1
V gene: TRBV12-3/TRBV12-4
J gene: TRBJ2-7
clone size: -
CDR3 DNA: TGTGCCAGCAGCCCCAGCGACAGGGGATATCGGTACTTC
CDR3 protein: CASSPSDRGYRYF

D gene: -
V gene: TRBV2
J gene: TRBJ2-7
clone size: -
CDR3 DNA: TGTGCCAGCAGGGTCACATCCGGGACACACTCCTACGAGCAGTACTTC
CDR3 protein: CASRVTSGTHSYEQYF

D gene: -
V gene: TRBV11-1
J gene: TRBJ1-1
clone size: -
CDR3 DNA: TGTGCCAGCAGCTCGGTGGGGCGGCTGAACACTGAAGCTTTCTTT
CDR3 protein: CASSSVGRLNTEAFF

D gene: -
V gene: TRBV2
J gene: TRBJ2-7
clone size: -
CDR3 DNA: TGTGCCAGCTGGGCTCCTGCCTACGAGCAGTACTTC
CDR3 protein: CASWAPAYEQYF

D gene: TRBD2
V gene: TRBV27
J gene: TRBJ2-1
clone size: -
CDR3 DNA: TGTGCCAGCAGTTTATCACTAGCGGGGGCAAAATACAATGAGCAGTTCTTC
CDR3 protein: CASSLSLAGAKYNEQFF

D gene: -
V gene: TRBV6-5
J gene: TRBJ1-2
clone size: -
CDR3 DNA: TGTGCCAGCAGTTACCCGGGAGGGCATGGCTACACCTTC
CDR3 protein: CASSYPGGHGYTF

D gene: -
V gene: TRBV28
J gene: TRBJ1-2
clone size: -
CDR3 DNA: TGTGCCAGCAGTTTATCCCAGTATGGCTACACCTTC
CDR3 protein: CASSLSQYGYTF

D gene: -
V gene: TRBV19
J gene: TRBJ1-5
clone size: once
CDR3 DNA: TGTGCCAGTACCGCGACAGCCGGGGGTGGGGCCCAGCATTTT
CDR3 protein: CASTATAGGGAQHF

D gene: TRBD1
V gene: TRBV27
J gene: TRBJ1-5
clone size: -
CDR3 DNA: TGTGCCAGCAGTCCCCGGGACAGAAATCAGCCCCAGCATTTT
CDR3 protein: CASSPRDRNQPQHF

D gene: TRBD2
V gene: TRBV30
J gene: TRBJ2-3
clone size: -
CDR3 DNA: TGTGCCTGGAGAGCTAGGAGACTAGCGGGGGGGTTCCGAGCAGATACGCAGTATTTT
CDR3 protein: CAWRARRLAGGFRADTQYF

D gene: -
V gene: TRBV11-2
J gene: TRBJ2-6
clone size: -
CDR3 DNA: TGTGCCAGCAGCTTAACTCCCCCCGGGGACTCAGGGGCCAACGTCCTGACTTTC
CDR3 protein: CASSLTPPGDSGANVLTF

D gene: TRBD2
V gene: TRBV24-1
J gene: TRBJ2-3
clone size: once
CDR3 DNA: TGTGCCACCAGTGATGTCGGACTAGCGGCGAATCCCACAGATACGCAGTATTTT
CDR3 protein: CATSDVGLAANPTDTQYF

D gene: TRBD1
V gene: TRBV30
J gene: TRBJ1-3
clone size: -
CDR3 DNA: TGTGCCTGGGGGACAGGGGGTCGAGGAAACACCATATATTTT
CDR3 protein: CAWGTGGRGNTIYF

D gene: -
V gene: TRBV4-1
J gene: TRBJ1-1
clone size: -
CDR3 DNA: TGCGCCAGCAGCCAAGATCGGGCAGGGGCATGGACTGAAGCTTTCTTT
CDR3 protein: CASSQDRAGAWTEAFF

D gene: -
V gene: TRBV7-9
J gene: TRBJ1-1
clone size: few
CDR3 DNA: TGTGCCAGCAGCTTTAGGCAGGTGCCTGGCACTGAAGCTTTCTTT
CDR3 protein: CASSFRQVPGTEAFF

D gene: -
V gene: TRBV30
J gene: TRBJ1-6
clone size: -
CDR3 DNA: TGTGCCTGGAGTGTTTCAGGGGAAAATTCACCCCTCCACTTT
CDR3 protein: CAWSVSGENSPLHF

D gene: -
V gene: TRBV4-3
J gene: TRBJ1-6
clone size: -
CDR3 DNA: TGCGCCAGCAGCCAAGAGTGGCAGGGTAGAACCTCCTATAATTCACCCCTCCACTTT
CDR3 protein: CASSQEWQGRTSYNSPLHF

D gene: -
V gene: TRBV4-1
J gene: TRBJ2-7
clone size: -
CDR3 DNA: TGCGCCAGCAGCTCGGGACTCCAAAACTACGAGCAGTACTTC
CDR3 protein: CASSSGLQNYEQYF

D gene: -
V gene: TRBV19
J gene: TRBJ2-3
clone size: -
CDR3 DNA: TGTGCCAGTAGTATAGGAGAAACTAGCACAGATACGCAGTATTTT
CDR3 protein: CASSIGETSTDTQYF

D gene: -
V gene: TRBV25-1
J gene: TRBJ1-1
clone size: -
CDR3 DNA: TGTGCCACCGCAGGGAACACTGAAGCTTTCTTT
CDR3 protein: CATAGNTEAFF

D gene: -
V gene: TRBV4-1
J gene: TRBJ2-7
clone size: -
CDR3 DNA: TGCGCCAGCAGCCAAGAAAGCCTCTACTTGGAGCAGTACTTC
CDR3 protein: CASSQESLYLEQYF

D gene: TRBD1
V gene: TRBV2
J gene: TRBJ1-1
clone size: -
CDR3 DNA: TGTGCCAGCAGTGCCCCGACAGGGCGTCCTGAAGCTTTCTTT
CDR3 protein: CASSAPTGRPEAFF

D gene: -
V gene: TRBV28
J gene: TRBJ1-4
clone size: -
CDR3 DNA: TGTGCCAGCAGGAGTACTAATGAAAAACTGTTTTTT
CDR3 protein: CASRSTNEKLFF

D gene: TRBD2
V gene: TRBV7-3
J gene: TRBJ2-3
clone size: -
CDR3 DNA: TGTGCCAGCAGCTTAACGGGCACGGGGTTAGGCGGGGAGGGATCAGATACGCAGTATTTT
CDR3 protein: CASSLTGTGLGGEGSDTQYF

D gene: -
V gene: TRBV2
J gene: TRBJ1-1
clone size: once
CDR3 DNA: TGTGCCAGCAGTGACCTATACAGAAGCACTGAAGCTTTCTTT
CDR3 protein: CASSDLYRSTEAFF

D gene: -
V gene: TRBV18
J gene: TRBJ1-1
clone size: -
CDR3 DNA: TGTGCCAGCTCACCGGTGTGGAGAGGGGGGGGAAACACTGAAGCTTTCTTT
CDR3 protein: CASSPVWRGGGNTEAFF

D gene: -
V gene: TRBV29-1
J gene: TRBJ1-1
clone size: -
CDR3 DNA: TGCAGCGTTGTTTTGAGGCAGGCGGGGTCGGCTTTCTTT
CDR3 protein: CSVVLRQAGSAFF

D gene: -
V gene: TRBV6-4
J gene: TRBJ1-5
clone size: -
CDR3 DNA: TGTGCCAGCAGTGACTCTAGGAAGACACATCAGCCCCAGCATTTT
CDR3 protein: CASSDSRKTHQPQHF

D gene: TRBD2
V gene: TRBV7-3
J gene: TRBJ2-7
clone size: -
CDR3 DNA: TGTGCCAGCAGCTTAACAGGAGCGGGGGAAAGCTACGAGCAGTACTTC
CDR3 protein: CASSLTGAGESYEQYF

D gene: -
V gene: TRBV5-1
J gene: TRBJ2-3
clone size: -
CDR3 DNA: TGCGCCAGCAGCTTGGTACCGACGGGGGTAAGAGATACGCAGTATTTT
CDR3 protein: CASSLVPTGVRDTQYF

D gene: -
V gene: TRBV2
J gene: TRBJ2-7
clone size: -
CDR3 DNA: TGTGCCAGCAGTGTTGGGACACTACCCTACGAGCAGTACTTC
CDR3 protein: CASSVGTLPYEQYF

D gene: TRBD1
V gene: TRBV7-2
J gene: TRBJ2-5
clone size: -
CDR3 DNA: TGTGCCAGCAGCCTGGAGACAGGGCTGGAGACCCAGTACTTC
CDR3 protein: CASSLETGLETQYF

D gene: -
V gene: TRBV7-9
J gene: TRBJ1-1
clone size: -
CDR3 DNA: TGTGCCAGCAGCTCGAGGGAGGGTAGTACTGAAGCTTTCTTT
CDR3 protein: CASSSREGSTEAFF

D gene: TRBD2
V gene: TRBV9
J gene: TRBJ2-3
clone size: -
CDR3 DNA: TGTGCCAGCAGCTCGGGACTAGCGGTCACAGATACGCAGTATTTT
CDR3 protein: CASSSGLAVTDTQYF

D gene: -
V gene: TRBV24-1
J gene: TRBJ2-2
clone size: once
CDR3 DNA: TGTGCCACCAGTGATTTGGAAAGGGGGAACACCGGGGAGCTGTTTTTT
CDR3 protein: CATSDLERGNTGELFF

D gene: TRBD1
V gene: TRBV11-2
J gene: TRBJ1-3
clone size: -
CDR3 DNA: TGTGCCAGCAGCTTAGGGGGACAGGGCTCTGGAAACACCATATATTTT
CDR3 protein: CASSLGGQGSGNTIYF

D gene: -
V gene: TRBV5-1
J gene: TRBJ1-1
clone size: once
CDR3 DNA: TGCGCCAGCAGCTCCCTTAGGAACACTGAAGCTTTCTTT
CDR3 protein: CASSSLRNTEAFF

D gene: -
V gene: TRBV7-2
J gene: TRBJ1-1
clone size: -
CDR3 DNA: TGTGCCAGCAGTCCACGGCGGGGGGATCAAGCTTTCTTT
CDR3 protein: CASSPRRGDQAFF

D gene: TRBD1
V gene: TRBV5-6
J gene: TRBJ1-1
clone size: -
CDR3 DNA: TGTGCCAGCAGGGCAGGACAGGTGAACACTGAAGCTTTCTTT
CDR3 protein: CASRAGQVNTEAFF

D gene: -
V gene: TRBV7-3
J gene: TRBJ2-3
clone size: -
CDR3 DNA: TGTGCCAGCAGCTTCGGCCCGGAAGGGAGCGCAGATACGCAGTATTTT
CDR3 protein: CASSFGPEGSADTQYF

D gene: -
V gene: TRBV30
J gene: TRBJ2-3
clone size: -
CDR3 DNA: TGTGCCTGGGGAGCAGGGGCCAGCACAGATACGCAGTATTTT
CDR3 protein: CAWGAGASTDTQYF

D gene: -
V gene: TRBV3-1/TRBV3-2
J gene: TRBJ2-7
clone size: -
CDR3 DNA: TGTGCCAGCAGCCAAGAGGAAGGCTTACAGGAGCAGTACTTC
CDR3 protein: CASSQEEGLQEQYF

D gene: TRBD1
V gene: TRBV7-2
J gene: TRBJ2-1
clone size: -
CDR3 DNA: TGTGCCAGCAGCGGGACAGCCGTTCACAGGGCGAGCTCCTACAATGAGCAGTTCTTC
CDR3 protein: CASSGTAVHRASSYNEQFF

D gene: TRBD1
V gene: TRBV30
J gene: TRBJ1-1
clone size: -
CDR3 DNA: TGTGCCTGGAGTTCGGACAGGGGCAGAACTGAAGCTTTCTTT
CDR3 protein: CAWSSDRGRTEAFF

D gene: -
V gene: TRBV7-9
J gene: TRBJ2-7
clone size: -
CDR3 DNA: TGTGCCAGCAGCGCCAGGAAGAGCGAGCAGTACTTC
CDR3 protein: CASSARKSEQYF